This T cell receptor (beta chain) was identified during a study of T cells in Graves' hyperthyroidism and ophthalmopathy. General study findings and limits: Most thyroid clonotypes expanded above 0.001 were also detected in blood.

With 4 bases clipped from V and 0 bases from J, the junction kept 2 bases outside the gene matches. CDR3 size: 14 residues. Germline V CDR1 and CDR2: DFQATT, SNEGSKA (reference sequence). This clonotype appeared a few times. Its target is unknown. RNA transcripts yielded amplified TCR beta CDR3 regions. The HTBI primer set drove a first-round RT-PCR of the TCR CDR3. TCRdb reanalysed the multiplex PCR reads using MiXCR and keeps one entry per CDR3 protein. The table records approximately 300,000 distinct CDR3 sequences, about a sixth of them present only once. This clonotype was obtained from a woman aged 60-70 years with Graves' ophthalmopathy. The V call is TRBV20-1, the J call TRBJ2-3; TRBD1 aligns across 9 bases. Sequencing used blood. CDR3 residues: CSATTGGSTDTQYF. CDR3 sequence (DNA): TGCAGTGCTACGACAGGGGGAAGCACAGATACGCAGTATTTT.